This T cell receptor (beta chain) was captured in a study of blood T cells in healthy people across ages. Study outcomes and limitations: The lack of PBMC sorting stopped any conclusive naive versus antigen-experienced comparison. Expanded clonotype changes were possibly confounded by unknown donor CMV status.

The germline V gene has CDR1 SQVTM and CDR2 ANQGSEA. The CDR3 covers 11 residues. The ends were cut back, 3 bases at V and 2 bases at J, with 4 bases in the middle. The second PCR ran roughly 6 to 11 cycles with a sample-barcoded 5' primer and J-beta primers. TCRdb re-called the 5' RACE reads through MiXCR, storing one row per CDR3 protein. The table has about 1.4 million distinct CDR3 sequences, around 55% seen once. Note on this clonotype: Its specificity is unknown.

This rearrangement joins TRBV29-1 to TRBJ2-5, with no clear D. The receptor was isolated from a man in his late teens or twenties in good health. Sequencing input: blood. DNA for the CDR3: TGCAGCGTTGAGCGGCAAGAGACCCAGTACTTC. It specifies CSVERQETQYF.